The clone carrying this T cell receptor beta chain was seen a few times. The antigen is undetermined. Around 96% CD4+ purity was typical by flow cytometry. The CDR3 is 12 amino acids. Germline V lookup: CDR1 KGHSH, CDR2 LQKENI. Germline trimming cut 6 bases from V and 6 bases from J; bases unmatched to any gene: 3. These data originate in a study of untreated major depressive disorder. Broader study findings: TRBV05-01 (Vbeta 5.1) usage was higher in CD4+ T cells of depressed patients than controls.

Generated by immunoSEQ multiplex PCR, the TCRdb table keeps only in-frame clones and is missing some. The sample shows 20,000 or so clones, over 75% of them seen only once. The sample consisted of CD4+ T cells from PBMCs. The sequence came from a woman aged 25 to 39 in good health. The gene calls are TRBV18 and TRBJ1-2; 8 nucleotides align to TRBD1. The CDR3 here is CASSPDRDGYTF. The CDR3 DNA reads TGTGCCAGCTCCCCGGACAGGGATGGCTACACCTTC.